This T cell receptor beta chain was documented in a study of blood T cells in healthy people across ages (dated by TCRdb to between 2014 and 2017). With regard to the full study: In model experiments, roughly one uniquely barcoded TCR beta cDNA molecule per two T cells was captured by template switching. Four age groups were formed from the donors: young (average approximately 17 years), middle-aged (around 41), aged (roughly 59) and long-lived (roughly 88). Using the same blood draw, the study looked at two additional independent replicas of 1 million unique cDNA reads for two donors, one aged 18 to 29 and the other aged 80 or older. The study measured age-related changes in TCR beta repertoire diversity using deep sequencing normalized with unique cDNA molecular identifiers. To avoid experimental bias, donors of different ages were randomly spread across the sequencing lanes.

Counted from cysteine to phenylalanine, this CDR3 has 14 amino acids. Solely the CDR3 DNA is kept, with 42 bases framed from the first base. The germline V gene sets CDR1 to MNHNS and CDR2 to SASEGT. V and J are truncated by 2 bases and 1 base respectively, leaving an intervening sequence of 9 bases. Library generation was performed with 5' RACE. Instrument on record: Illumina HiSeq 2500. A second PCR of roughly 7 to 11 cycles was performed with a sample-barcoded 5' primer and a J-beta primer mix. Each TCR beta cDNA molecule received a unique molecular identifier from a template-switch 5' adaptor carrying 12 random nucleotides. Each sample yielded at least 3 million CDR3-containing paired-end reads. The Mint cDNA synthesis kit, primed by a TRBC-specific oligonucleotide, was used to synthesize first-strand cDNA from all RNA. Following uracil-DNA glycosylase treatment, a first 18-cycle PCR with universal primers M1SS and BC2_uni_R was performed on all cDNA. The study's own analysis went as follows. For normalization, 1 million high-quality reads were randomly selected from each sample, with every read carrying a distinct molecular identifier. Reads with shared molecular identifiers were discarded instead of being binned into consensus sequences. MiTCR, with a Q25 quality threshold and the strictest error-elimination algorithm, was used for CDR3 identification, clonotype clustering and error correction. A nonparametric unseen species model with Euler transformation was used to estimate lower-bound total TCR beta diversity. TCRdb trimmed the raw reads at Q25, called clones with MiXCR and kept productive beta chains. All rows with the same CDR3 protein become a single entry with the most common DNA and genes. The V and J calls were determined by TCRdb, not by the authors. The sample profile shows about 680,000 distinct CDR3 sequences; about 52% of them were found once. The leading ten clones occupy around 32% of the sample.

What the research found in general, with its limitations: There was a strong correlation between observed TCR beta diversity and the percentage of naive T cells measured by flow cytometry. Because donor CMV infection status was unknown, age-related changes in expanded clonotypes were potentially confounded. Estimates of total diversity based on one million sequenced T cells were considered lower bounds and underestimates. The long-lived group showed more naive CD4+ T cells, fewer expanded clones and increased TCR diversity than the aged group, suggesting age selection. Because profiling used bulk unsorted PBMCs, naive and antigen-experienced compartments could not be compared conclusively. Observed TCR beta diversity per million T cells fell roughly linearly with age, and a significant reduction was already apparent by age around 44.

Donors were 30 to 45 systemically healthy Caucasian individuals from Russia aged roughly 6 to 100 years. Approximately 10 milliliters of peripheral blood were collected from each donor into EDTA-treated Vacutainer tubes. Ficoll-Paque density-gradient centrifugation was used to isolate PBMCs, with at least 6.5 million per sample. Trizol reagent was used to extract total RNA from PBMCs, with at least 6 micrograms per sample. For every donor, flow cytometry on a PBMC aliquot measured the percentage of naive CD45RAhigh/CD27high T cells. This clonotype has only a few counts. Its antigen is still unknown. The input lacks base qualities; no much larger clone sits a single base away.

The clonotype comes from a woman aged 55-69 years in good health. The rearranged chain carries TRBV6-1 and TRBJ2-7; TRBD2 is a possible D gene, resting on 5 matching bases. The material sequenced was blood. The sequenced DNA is TGTGCCAGCAGTGAAATGTGGGAGTCCTACGAGCAGTACTTC. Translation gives CASSEMWESYEQYF.